The 23 T cell receptor beta chains below were found in one sample sequenced in a study of T-cell memory formation after mild COVID-19. Via MiXCR, TCRdb re-called the 5' RACE reads, giving one row per CDR3 protein. The sample lists fewer than 350,000 distinct CDR3 sequences, roughly 15% seen once, with 20% to 25% in the top ten. Sequencing used PBMCs or a T cell subset sorted from them (not recorded which). Receptors were obtained from a man between 18 and 35 years old who had mild COVID-19 (a few samples of this study predate the infection). Cell type and time point are not known.

The chain recombines TRBV7-9 with TRBJ1-1; a weak D match, TRBD1 (5 bases). Deletions cut 5 bases from V and 4 bases from J, with 17 bases between. Germline V gives CDR1 SEHNR, CDR2 FQNEAQ (reference sequence). The CDR3 totals 15 residues. The CDR3 loop is CASSPFWDGRTEAFF. The CDR3 DNA follows: TGTGCCAGCAGCCCCTTCTGGGACGGCCGCACTGAAGCTTTCTTT.

This clonotype was recorded at least ten times. CDR3 protein: CASSVFSGGALNEQFF. CDR3 coding DNA: TGTGCCAGCAGCGTTTTTAGCGGGGGGGCCCTGAATGAGCAGTTCTTC. The chain employs TRBV9 and TRBJ2-1, with 11 bases fitting TRBD2. Losses at the gene ends were 2 bases for V and 7 bases for J; bases not matched to a gene: 8. The CDR3 has 16 amino acids. Germline V gene sequence: CDR1 SGDLS, CDR2 YYNGEE.

For the CDR3, the DNA is TGTGCCAGCAGCCTATTCTCCATCCGGGAGCTGTTTTTT. It is translated as CASSLFSIRELFF. V is TRBV7-3 and J is TRBJ2-2, with D hard to call. V was pared by 5 bases and J by 9 bases, with 13 bases between. The CDR3 covers 13 residues. The germline V gene encodes CDR1 SGHTA and CDR2 FQGTGA.

This clonotype was observed a few times. The chain links TRBV5-1 to TRBJ1-3; D uncertain. V lost 6 bases and J 0 bases, leaving 7 bases between the germline ends. In germline, CDR1 is SGHRS, CDR2 YFSETQ. This CDR3 is 13 amino acids long. CDR3 nucleotide sequence: TGCGCCAGCAAACCAGACTCTGGAAACACCATATATTTT. It translates to CASKPDSGNTIYF.

This chain connects TRBV20-1 to TRBJ2-7; 10 bases are shared with TRBD1. CDR3 size: 14 residues. Germline V lookup: CDR1 DFQATT, CDR2 SNEGSKA (reference sequence). With V trimmed by 1 base and J by 1 base, 1 base remained unmatched. The CDR3 nucleotides read TGCAGTGCTAGAGGGGACAGGGGTTCCTACGAGCAGTACTTC. Its translation: CSARGDRGSYEQYF.

CDR3 DNA: TGTGCCAGCAGCCCAACAGGGGCGAACACTGAAGCTTTCTTT. As protein: CASSPTGANTEAFF. The chain recombines TRBV7-9 with TRBJ1-1; 7 bases match TRBD1. This CDR3 spans 14 amino acids. Trimming at V came to 5 bases and at J to 1 base, leaving 4 bases not matched to a gene. Germline V CDR1 and CDR2: SEHNR, FQNEAQ (reference sequence).

This clonotype occurred many times. This rearrangement joins TRBV4-3 to TRBJ2-2; D assignment may be TRBD1 or TRBD2 (6 bases each). Trimming cost V 5 bases and J 5 bases, with 21 bases left between them. The CDR3 is made up of 17 amino acids. Germline lookup yields CDR1 LGHNA and CDR2 YSLEER. CDR3 region: CASSDRRGQGGTGELFF. CDR3 in DNA: TGCGCCAGCAGCGACCGCCGGGGGCAGGGCGGTACCGGGGAGCTGTTTTTT.

The chain recombines TRBV12-3 or TRBV12-4 with TRBJ2-3; 15 positions match TRBD2. V gave up 7 bases and J gave up 2 bases; unmatched junction bases: 10. The CDR3 loop spans 18 amino acids. CDR3 sequence (DNA): TGTGCCAGCACCTCTCCCGGGACTAGCGGGGGGTTCACAGATACGCAGTATTTT. Translating gives CASTSPGTSGGFTDTQYF.

As DNA, the CDR3 is TGTGCCAGCAGCCTCGGGGCGACAGGGATGTTCGGCGGGGAGCTGTTTTTT. It yields the protein CASSLGATGMFGGELFF. This chain links TRBV5-4 with TRBJ2-2; 7 bases are a match to TRBD1. This CDR3 has 17 residues. Germline CDR1 SGHNT, CDR2 YYREEE (reference sequence). V lost 4 bases and J lost 7; bases outside the gene matches: 16.

The chain is built from TRBV4-3 and TRBJ1-1; D not resolved. The germline CDR1 and CDR2 sequences are LGHNA and YSLEER. The V end lost 2 bases, the J end lost 1 base, and 8 bases lay between the germline ends. This CDR3 contains 14 residues. The chain's CDR3 is CASSQPDGNTEAFF. CDR3 DNA sequence: TGCGCCAGCAGCCAACCCGACGGGAACACTGAAGCTTTCTTT.

This clonotype was counted a few times. The V and J genes are TRBV5-5 and TRBJ1-5; no firm D call. V shed 3 bases and J shed 5 bases, with 15 bases lying between them. Germline V lookup: CDR1 SGHKS, CDR2 YYEKEE (reference sequence). The CDR3 spans 15 residues. DNA of the CDR3: TGTGCCAGCAGCTCAACTGAGGCGGGGTATCAGCCCCAGCATTTT. Its protein is CASSSTEAGYQPQHF.

The genes are TRBV19 and TRBJ2-7; no clear D. Looked up from germline, CDR1 is LNHDA and CDR2 is SQIVND (reference sequence). There are 13 residues in the CDR3. V lost 6 bases to trimming and J lost 6 bases, with 15 bases between them. The CDR3 is CASSVRLFGEQYF. For the CDR3, the DNA is TGTGCCAGTAGCGTACGTCTTTTCGGCGAGCAGTACTTC.

In its sample, this clonotype was seen a few times. The chain combines TRBV5-1 with TRBJ2-2, with D unresolved. The CDR3 loop spans 14 amino acids. V lost 5 bases and J 1 base, leaving 9 bases between the germline ends. From germline, CDR1 is SGHRS and CDR2 YFSETQ. The CDR3 region is CASSNTGNTGELFF. The CDR3 region has the DNA TGCGCCAGCAGTAACACGGGGAACACCGGGGAGCTGTTTTTT.

This clonotype was observed a handful of times. CDR3 amino acids: CASSLELQMNTEAFF. The CDR3 region has the DNA TGTGCCAGCAGCTTAGAACTCCAGATGAACACTGAAGCTTTCTTT. The V gene is TRBV11-2, the J gene TRBJ1-1, with D unresolved. The V gene lost 0 bases and the J gene lost 0 bases, with 8 bases spanning the gap. This CDR3 contains 15 residues. Germline lookup yields CDR1 SGHAT and CDR2 FQNNGV.

J is TRBJ2-3 and V is TRBV29-1, with TRBD2 identical over 11 bases. Germline CDR1 reads SQVTM; CDR2 reads ANQGSEA. J lost 6 bases, V lost 4 bases, and 9 bases had no gene match. The CDR3 runs 15 residues. CDR3 bases: TGCAGCGTTGGACTAGCGGGGACGGTGTCTGATACGCAGTATTTT. It yields the protein CSVGLAGTVSDTQYF.

The genes are TRBV7-8 and TRBJ1-5; no definite D call. The ends were cut back, 0 bases at V and 5 bases at J, with 11 bases in the middle. The CDR3 is made up of 15 amino acids. Germline CDR1 reads SGHVS; CDR2 reads FQNEAQ. The CDR3 bases are TGTGCCAGCAGCTTAGCTAGGCAAGGAGATCAGCCCCAGCATTTT. Its translation: CASSLARQGDQPQHF.

A few counts support this clonotype. The V gene is TRBV20-1, the J gene TRBJ1-3; D unclear. The germline V gene has CDR1 DFQATT and CDR2 SNEGSKA (reference sequence). V lost 2 bases, J lost 0 bases, and 11 bases lay in between. This CDR3 is built from 15 residues. CDR3 amino acids: CSARQRGVSGNTIYF. The CDR3 bases are TGCAGTGCTAGACAACGGGGAGTCTCTGGAAACACCATATATTTT.

The CDR3 DNA is TGTGCCACCAGTGACAGGGGGAGCGAGCAGTTCTTC. Protein sequence: CATSDRGSEQFF. The rearrangement joins TRBV24-1 to TRBJ2-1; 7 bases match TRBD1. The CDR3 is made up of 12 amino acids. CDR1 KGHDR and CDR2 SFDVKD come from the germline V gene. The V and J ends lost 4 bases and 10 bases, in that order; junction bases with no gene match: 3.

The J gene is TRBJ1-1, the V gene TRBV11-2; TRBD1 agrees at 8 bases. Germline-derived CDR1 and CDR2 are SGHAT and FQNNGV. This CDR3 has 13 amino acids. Germline trimming cut 8 bases from V and 7 bases from J; bases unmatched to any gene: 9. The CDR3 region is CASGRDRISEAFF. In nucleotides, the CDR3 is TGTGCCAGCGGTCGGGACAGGATAAGTGAAGCTTTCTTT.

The table lists this clonotype with a few counts. The chain is built from TRBV6-2 or TRBV6-3 and TRBJ2-5, with D unclear. This CDR3 spans 13 amino acids. V was pared by 5 bases and J by 5 bases, with 12 bases between. The germline gives CDR1 MNHEY, CDR2 SVGEGT. The CDR3 coding sequence is TGTGCCAGCAGTCAGCCCCCTACGGAGACCCAGTACTTC. Amino acids: CASSQPPTETQYF.

The rearrangement joins TRBV14 to TRBJ2-7; D not resolved. The CDR3 is 13 residues long. CDR1 SGHDN and CDR2 FVKESK come from the germline V gene. V lost 1 base, J lost 3 bases, and 7 bases lay in between. The CDR3 spells CASSQVAYYEQYF. The CDR3 bases are TGTGCCAGCAGCCAAGTTGCCTACTACGAGCAGTACTTC. The variable domain in full, with the rest retrieved from reference TRBV14 and TRBJ2-7, is EAGVTQFPSHSVIEKGQTVTLRCDPISGHDNLYWYRRVMGKEIKFLLHFVKESKQDESGMPNNRFLAERTGGTYSTLKVQPAELEDSGVYFCASSQVAYYEQYFGPGTRLTVT.

CDR3 nucleotide sequence: TGCGCCAGCAGCTATACAGGGGTTCGGAACACTGAAGCTTTCTTT. This translates into CASSYTGVRNTEAFF. The chain links TRBV5-1 to TRBJ1-1; the match to TRBD1 covers 7 bases. The germline CDR1 and CDR2 sequences are SGHRS and YFSETQ. The junction had 6 bases not matched to a gene; V was cut back by 3 bases and J by 1 base. The CDR3 loop spans 15 amino acids.

This clonotype was detected many times. This rearrangement joins TRBV6-5 to TRBJ1-2; D unclear. Germline values: CDR1 MNHEY, CDR2 SVGAGI. The length of the CDR3 is 15 residues. V dropped 0 bases and J dropped 5 bases, with 13 bases sitting between them. The CDR3 DNA is TGTGCCAGCAGTTACTCGTCGGTGGCAGGTTATGGCTACACCTTC. This sequence encodes CASSYSSVAGYGYTF.